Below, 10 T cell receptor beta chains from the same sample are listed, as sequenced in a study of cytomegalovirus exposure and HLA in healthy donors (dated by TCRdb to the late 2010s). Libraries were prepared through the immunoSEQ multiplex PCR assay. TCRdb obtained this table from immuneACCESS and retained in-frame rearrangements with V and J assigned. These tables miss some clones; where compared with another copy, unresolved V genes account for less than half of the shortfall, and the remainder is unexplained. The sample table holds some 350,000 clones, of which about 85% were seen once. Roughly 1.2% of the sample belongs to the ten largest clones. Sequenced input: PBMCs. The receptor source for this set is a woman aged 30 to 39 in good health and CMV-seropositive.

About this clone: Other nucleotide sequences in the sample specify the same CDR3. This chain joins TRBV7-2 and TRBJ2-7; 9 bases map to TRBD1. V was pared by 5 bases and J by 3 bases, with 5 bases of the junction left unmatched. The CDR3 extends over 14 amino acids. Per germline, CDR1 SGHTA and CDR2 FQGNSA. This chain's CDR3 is CASSPGTGSYEQYF. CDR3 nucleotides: TGTGCCAGCAGCCCGGGGACAGGGAGCTACGAGCAGTACTTC.

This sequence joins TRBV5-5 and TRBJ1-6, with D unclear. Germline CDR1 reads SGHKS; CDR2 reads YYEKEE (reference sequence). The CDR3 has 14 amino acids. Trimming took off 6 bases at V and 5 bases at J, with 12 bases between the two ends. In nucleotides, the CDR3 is TGTGCCAGCACCTCGGGCCTCAATAATTCACCCCTCCACTTT. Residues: CASTSGLNNSPLHF.

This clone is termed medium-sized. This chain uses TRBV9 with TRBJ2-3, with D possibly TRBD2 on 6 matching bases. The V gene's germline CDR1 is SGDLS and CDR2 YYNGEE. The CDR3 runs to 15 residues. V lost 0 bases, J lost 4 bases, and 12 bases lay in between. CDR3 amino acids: CASSVGGGNADTQYF. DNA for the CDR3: TGTGCCAGCAGCGTAGGGGGCGGGAACGCAGATACGCAGTATTTT.

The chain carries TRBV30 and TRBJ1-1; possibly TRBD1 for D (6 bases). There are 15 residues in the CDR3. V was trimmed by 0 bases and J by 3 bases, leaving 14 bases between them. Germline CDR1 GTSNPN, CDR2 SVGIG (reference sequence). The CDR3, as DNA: TGTGCCTGGAGTGTACGTTTGGCAGGGGACACTGAAGCTTTCTTT. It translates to CAWSVRLAGDTEAFF.

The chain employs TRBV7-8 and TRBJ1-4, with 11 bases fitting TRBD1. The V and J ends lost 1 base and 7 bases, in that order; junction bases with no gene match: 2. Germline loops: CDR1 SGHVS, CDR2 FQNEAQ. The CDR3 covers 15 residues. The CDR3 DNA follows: TGTGCCAGCAGCTTAGTTGGGACAGGGGGTGAAAAACTGTTTTTT. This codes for CASSLVGTGGEKLFF.

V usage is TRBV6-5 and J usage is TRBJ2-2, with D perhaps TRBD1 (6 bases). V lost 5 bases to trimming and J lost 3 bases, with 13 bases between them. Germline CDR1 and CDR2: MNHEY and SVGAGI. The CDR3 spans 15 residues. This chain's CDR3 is CASSPLAGDTGELFF. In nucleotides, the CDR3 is TGTGCCAGCAGTCCCCTGGCAGGGGACACCGGGGAGCTGTTTTTT.

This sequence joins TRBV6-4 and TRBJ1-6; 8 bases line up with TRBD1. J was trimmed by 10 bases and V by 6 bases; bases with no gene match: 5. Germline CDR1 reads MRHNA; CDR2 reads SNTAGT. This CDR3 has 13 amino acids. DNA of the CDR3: TGTGCCAGCAGCCTGGACAGGGCCTCACCCCTCCACTTT. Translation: CASSLDRASPLHF.

The CDR3 DNA is TGTGCCAGCAGCTGGGGGGCCGGGACGGCAAATGAAAAACTGTTTTTT. It specifies CASSWGAGTANEKLFF. The chain recombines TRBV5-6 with TRBJ1-4, with TRBD1 as a possible D gene (6 bases). V was clipped by 3 bases and J by 5 bases, with 17 bases between them. The germline gives CDR1 SGHDT, CDR2 YYEEEE. The CDR3 is 16 amino acids.

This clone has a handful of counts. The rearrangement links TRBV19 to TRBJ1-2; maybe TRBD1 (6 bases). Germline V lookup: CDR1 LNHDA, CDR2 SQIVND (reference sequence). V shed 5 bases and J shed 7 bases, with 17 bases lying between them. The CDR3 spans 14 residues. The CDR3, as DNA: TGTGCCAGTAGTCTCCCCACAGGGAGAGGTGGCTACACCTTC. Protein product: CASSLPTGRGGYTF.

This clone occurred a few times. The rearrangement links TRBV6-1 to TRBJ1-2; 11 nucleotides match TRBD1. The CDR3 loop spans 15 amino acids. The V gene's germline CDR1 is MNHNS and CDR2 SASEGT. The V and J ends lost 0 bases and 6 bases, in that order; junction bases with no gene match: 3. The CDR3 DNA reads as TGTGCCAGCAGTGAAGCCGGGACAGGGGGAGATGGCTACACCTTC. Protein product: CASSEAGTGGDGYTF.